This entry lists 27 T cell receptor beta chains sequenced from one sample in a study of shared clonotypes between healthy human individuals. Sequenced by immunoSEQ multiplex PCR; TCRdb stores in-frame clones only, minus some. The sample holds 2 million to 2.5 million clones; almost 96% are singletons and the top ten take 0.13%. Specimen: naive CD4+ T cells sorted from blood. The subset is: CD45RA+ positively selected. These receptors were obtained from a man aged 18 to 30 in good health.

This chain links TRBV18 with TRBJ2-2, with 8 bases aligning to TRBD1. The CDR3 spans 17 residues. V lost 3 bases to trimming and J lost 3 bases; unmatched junction nucleotides: 9. CDR1 and CDR2 (germline): KGHSH, LQKENI. The CDR3 region is CASSPPFGTGHTGELFF. DNA for the CDR3: TGTGCCAGCTCACCCCCCTTCGGGACAGGTCACACCGGGGAGCTGTTTTTT.

The chain joins TRBV5-1 to TRBJ2-3, with D unclear. The CDR3 contains 15 residues. Germline V lookup: CDR1 SGHRS, CDR2 YFSETQ. V shed 4 bases and J shed 2 bases, with 14 bases lying between them. CDR3 amino acids: CASSPPQTDTDTQYF. The CDR3 bases are TGCGCCAGCAGCCCTCCACAGACCGACACAGATACGCAGTATTTT.

The chain couples TRBV7-2 to TRBJ1-4; D is uncertain. Germline CDR1 SGHTA, CDR2 FQGNSA. V lost 1 base, J lost 4 bases, and 10 bases lay in between. The CDR3 is made up of 15 amino acids. CDR3 amino acids: CASSLVGLRNEKLFF. The DNA for the CDR3 is TGTGCCAGCAGCTTAGTAGGGCTGCGTAATGAAAAACTGTTTTTT.

The rearrangement links TRBV7-9 to TRBJ1-1; D is possibly TRBD1 (5 bases). The V gene lost 5 bases and the J gene lost 5 bases, with 12 bases spanning the gap. The CDR3 is 13 amino acids. Germline loops: CDR1 SEHNR, CDR2 FQNEAQ (reference sequence). The CDR3 protein is CASSRGGGTEAFF. For the CDR3, the DNA is TGTGCCAGCAGCCGGGGCGGGGGAACTGAAGCTTTCTTT.

V gene TRBV29-1 combines with J gene TRBJ2-3, with D possibly matching TRBD2 (5 bases). V lost 3 bases and J lost 6, with 16 bases in between. The germline gives CDR1 SQVTM, CDR2 ANQGSEA. This CDR3 is 14 amino acids long. In nucleotides, the CDR3 is TGCAGCGTTGACGCTCGGGATACTATGGATACGCAGTATTTT. Translated, it gives CSVDARDTMDTQYF.

The chain employs TRBV6-5 and TRBJ2-3; D not resolved. Trimming shortened V by 6 bases and J by 11 bases, and 21 bases separated the two germline ends. Germline CDR1 reads MNHEY; CDR2 reads SVGAGI. The CDR3 has 14 residues. The CDR3 DNA is TGTGCCAGCAGCCCCGGTAGCCACTCCGATGGGCAGTATTTT. This sequence encodes CASSPGSHSDGQYF.

The chain has TRBV29-1 and TRBJ1-5; the D is unclear. The CDR3 sequence is 13 residues long. Deletions cut 4 bases from V and 4 bases from J, with 11 bases between. The V gene's germline CDR1 is SQVTM and CDR2 ANQGSEA. The CDR3 region is CSVGKEPNQPQHF. The CDR3 DNA follows: TGCAGCGTTGGCAAGGAGCCTAATCAGCCCCAGCATTTT.

This rearrangement joins TRBV6-5 to TRBJ1-1; 7 bases line up with TRBD1. In germline, CDR1 is MNHEY, CDR2 SVGAGI. V gave up 6 bases and J gave up 5 bases; unmatched junction bases: 6. CDR3 length: 13 amino acids. In nucleotides, the CDR3 is TGTGCCAGCAGGGAGGGACAGTGGACTGAAGCTTTCTTT. Translated, it gives CASREGQWTEAFF.

The rearrangement joins TRBV30 to TRBJ1-6; possibly TRBD1 for D (5 bases). Trimming took off 6 bases at V and 8 bases at J, with 14 bases between the two ends. The CDR3 has 13 amino acids. Germline V gene data show CDR1 as GTSNPN and CDR2 as SVGIG (reference sequence). This chain's CDR3 is CACTPDRYSPLHF. CDR3 coding DNA: TGTGCCTGCACCCCCGACAGATATTCACCCCTCCACTTT.

The rearrangement joins TRBV10-3 to TRBJ2-7, with D perhaps TRBD1 (6 bases). Germline-derived CDR1 and CDR2 are ENHRY and SYGVKD. V was pared by 4 bases and J by 0 bases, with 16 bases between. The CDR3 is 16 residues long. In DNA, the CDR3 is TGTGCCATCAGTGCCTCGGACAGCGACTCCTCCTACGAGCAGTACTTC. Translation gives CAISASDSDSSYEQYF.

The V call is TRBV5-1, the J call TRBJ2-7; D is perhaps TRBD1 (5 bases). Trimming took off 1 base at V and 2 bases at J, with 10 bases between the two ends. The CDR3 extends over 14 amino acids. CDR1 is SGHRS and CDR2 is YFSETQ in the germline V gene. For the CDR3, the DNA is TGCGCCAGCAGCTTGCAGCAGGGCCCCTACGAGCAGTACTTC. It specifies CASSLQQGPYEQYF.

This clone has only a few counts. The junction departs from germline at one end; a sequencing error may be responsible. V is TRBV7-7 and J is TRBJ2-3; TRBD1 matches at 7 bases. Germline CDR1 and CDR2: SSHAT and FNYEAQ (reference sequence). The CDR3 covers 14 residues. For the CDR3, the DNA is TGTGCTAGCAGCCCAGGACAGGTTTCAGATACGCAGTATTTT. Translated, it gives CASSPGQVSDTQYF.

V gene TRBV10-3 combines with J gene TRBJ2-5, with TRBD1 matching over 8 bases. CDR3 length: 15 residues. V was pared by 6 bases and J by 2 bases, with 8 bases of the junction left unmatched. Germline CDR1 and CDR2: ENHRY and SYGVKD. The CDR3 reads CAISHGTGPQETQYF. The CDR3 DNA sequence: TGTGCCATCAGCCACGGGACAGGACCTCAAGAGACCCAGTACTTC.

V is TRBV7-9 and J is TRBJ1-1; perhaps TRBD1 as D (5 bases). The CDR3 extends over 12 amino acids. Germline V lookup: CDR1 SEHNR, CDR2 FQNEAQ (reference sequence). V lost 4 bases to trimming and J lost 11 bases, with 14 bases between them. CDR3 sequence reads: CASSSGPGYAFF. The CDR3 nucleotides read TGTGCCAGCAGCTCTGGGCCAGGGTATGCTTTCTTT.

This chain uses TRBV2 with TRBJ1-5; D ambiguous. Germline-derived CDR1 and CDR2 are SNHLY and FYNNEI. V shed 6 bases and J shed 0 bases, with 9 bases lying between them. CDR3 length equals 14 residues. CDR3 protein: CASRIHSSNQPQHF. In DNA form, the CDR3 reads TGTGCCAGCAGGATTCACAGTAGCAATCAGCCCCAGCATTTT.

The chain is built from TRBV6-5 and TRBJ2-1, with unresolved D. Deletions cut 0 bases from V and 10 bases from J, with 7 bases between. Germline loops: CDR1 MNHEY, CDR2 SVGAGI. CDR3 length: 12 amino acids. Here the CDR3 DNA reads TGTGCCAGCAGTTACTCGATGAGGGAGCAGTTCTTC. Translation: CASSYSMREQFF.

This sequence joins TRBV5-4 and TRBJ2-3; 13 bases fit TRBD2. The CDR3 runs 15 residues. J was trimmed by 5 bases and V by 1 base; bases with no gene match: 1. Germline V gene lookup returns CDR1 SGHNT and CDR2 YYREEE (reference sequence). The CDR3 loop reads CASSLTSGGVDTQYF. CDR3 nucleotide sequence: TGTGCCAGCAGCTTGACTAGCGGGGGGGTAGATACGCAGTATTTT.

This clone was detected only a few times. The V and J genes are TRBV2 and TRBJ2-7, with D perhaps TRBD2 (6 bases). The CDR3 is 11 residues long. Deletions cut 9 bases from V and 3 bases from J, with 9 bases between. In germline, CDR1 is SNHLY, CDR2 FYNNEI. CDR3 bases: TGTGCCAGTGTGACTAGCTACGAGCAGTACTTC. As protein: CASVTSYEQYF.

This clone was counted a single time. The same CDR3 also results from other DNA sequences found in this sample. The rearrangement uses TRBV14 and TRBJ2-7; no definite D call. The CDR3 has 11 residues. Trimming took 3 bases from V and 2 from J, leaving 2 bases between them. Germline assignment: CDR1 SGHDN and CDR2 FVKESK. The CDR3 spells CASSHTYEQYF. The CDR3 DNA reads TGTGCCAGCAGCCACACCTACGAGCAGTACTTC.

This chain uses TRBV7-2 with TRBJ2-5, with 8 bases lining up with TRBD2. This CDR3 is built from 15 residues. The germline gives CDR1 SGHTA, CDR2 FQGNSA. V was pared by 1 base and J by 4 bases, with 5 bases of the junction left unmatched. The CDR3 region has the DNA TGTGCCAGCAGCTTAGTAGGAAGCGGGGGAGAGACCCAGTACTTC. It specifies CASSLVGSGGETQYF.

V gene TRBV7-2 combines with J gene TRBJ2-7; D may be TRBD2 (5 bases). The CDR3 spans 13 residues. V dropped 3 bases and J dropped 7 bases, with 13 bases sitting between them. Germline CDR1 and CDR2: SGHTA and FQGNSA. CDR3 protein: CASSFLPGGEQYF. The CDR3 region has the DNA TGTGCCAGCAGCTTCCTCCCGGGCGGGGAGCAGTACTTC. The whole variable domain, remainder taken from reference TRBV7-2 and TRBJ2-7, is GAGVSQSPSNKVTEKGKDVELRCDPISGHTALYWYRQSLGQGLEFLIYFQGNSAPDKSGLPSDRFSAERTGGSVSTLTIQRTQQEDSAVYLCASSFLPGGEQYFGPGTRLTVT.

The rearrangement links TRBV5-4 to TRBJ1-6, with 8 bases lining up with TRBD1. Germline-derived CDR1 and CDR2 are SGHNT and YYREEE (reference sequence). The trim removed 4 bases at V and 8 bases at J, leaving 11 bases unmatched. The CDR3 spans 16 residues. The CDR3 bases are TGTGCCAGCAGCCCAGGGGGACAGGCGCCTCATTCACCCCTCCACTTT. It encodes CASSPGGQAPHSPLHF.

The CDR3 nucleotides are TGTGCCAGCAGCTTATCCGGGCTCAGCTCCTACGAGCAGTACTTC. This encodes CASSLSGLSSYEQYF. V and J are TRBV7-2 and TRBJ2-7; D gene uncertain. CDR3 length: 15 amino acids. CDR1 SGHTA and CDR2 FQGNSA come from the germline V gene. V gave up 2 bases and J gave up 0 bases, with 11 bases separating them.

This rearrangement joins TRBV10-3 to TRBJ2-2, with 12 bases identical to TRBD2. The CDR3 consists of 18 residues. Germline V CDR1 and CDR2: ENHRY, SYGVKD. V lost 2 bases, J lost 4 bases, and 8 bases stayed unmatched. DNA for the CDR3: TGTGCCATCAGTGAGGCTCCTAGCGGGAGGGGTGGCACCGGGGAGCTGTTTTTT. Its translation is CAISEAPSGRGGTGELFF.

This clone was observed a single time. The V gene is TRBV7-9, the J gene TRBJ1-3, with D perhaps TRBD1 (5 bases). In germline, CDR1 is SEHNR, CDR2 FQNEAQ (reference sequence). The CDR3 totals 15 residues. V was pared by 3 bases and J by 1 base, with 10 bases between. The CDR3 region has the DNA TGTGCCAGCAGCTTGGGTGGGGCATCTGGAAACACCATATATTTT. It yields the protein CASSLGGASGNTIYF.

The genes are TRBV19 and TRBJ2-3; D possibly uses TRBD1 or TRBD2 (6 bases each). With 1 base removed from V and 2 bases from J, the gap between germline ends came to 13 bases. CDR3 length equals 16 residues. Germline V gene lookup returns CDR1 LNHDA and CDR2 SQIVND (reference sequence). In nucleotides, the CDR3 is TGTGCCAGTAGTATAGGGGGGGCTGGCTTCACAGATACGCAGTATTTT. This translates into CASSIGGAGFTDTQYF.

This rearrangement joins TRBV4-1 to TRBJ2-3; no clear D gene. Germline lookup yields CDR1 MGHRA and CDR2 YSYEKL. V gave up 3 bases and J gave up 4 bases, with 5 bases separating them. This CDR3 has 12 amino acids. CDR3 nucleotides: TGCGCCAGCAGCCATTACCCAGATACGCAGTATTTT. Encoded protein: CASSHYPDTQYF.